This paragraph reports one T cell receptor beta chain. This clone showed up just once. Its specific antigen is unknown. No quality values exist for individual bases; no much larger clone is one base distant. Trimming costs V 4 bases and J 1 base, and their ends lie 10 bases apart. Reading the germline V gene gives CDR1 SGDLS and CDR2 YYNGEE. The cysteine opens and the phenylalanine closes a CDR3 of 14 amino acids. Of all the DNA, just the CDR3 is kept, 42 bases in frame from base 1. These data come from a study of graft-versus-host responses after intestinal transplantation (dated by TCRdb to the early 2020s). With respect to the entire study: Recipients received multivisceral, liver-intestinal, or isolated intestinal transplants. Rather than being sequenced by the commercial service, samples from a few later patients were sequenced in-house on an Illumina MiSeq and processed with MiXCR. Donor T cell macrochimerism was defined as a peak of at least 4% donor T cells among recipient peripheral blood mononuclear cells. To identify alloreactive clones, pre-transplant mixed lymphocyte reaction products were sequenced and then compared with unstimulated pre-transplant donor and recipient T cells. The cohort enrolled under 30 intestinal transplant recipients, one of whom was a retransplant, and a few patients without pretransplant specimens were excluded. Bulk TCR-beta CDR3 sequencing was used to track graft-versus-host and host-versus-graft alloreactive T cell clones in the graft, circulation and bone marrow after intestinal transplantation. Every recipient was given anti-thymocyte globulin induction, then maintenance tacrolimus and steroids for about 3 years.

Overall results and qualifications from the work: GvH clones turned up in recipient bone marrow, with some appearing earlier in ileal mucosa or blood, a pattern consistent with an intestinal mucosal origin. Conclusions were limited by the relatively low number and heterogeneity of intestinal transplant patients. Peak levels of circulating GvH clones were associated with declines in HvG clones early after transplant. Patients with donor T cell macrochimerism had high GvH to HvG T cell clonal ratios in their allografts.

Interpreted using the paper, the time point label stands for: cells obtained before transplantation from donor or recipient. CD3+CD4+ and CD3+CD8+ populations were FACS-sorted from unstimulated pre-transplant donor and recipient cells taken from spleen or lymph nodes. Libraries were built with the immunoSEQ multiplex PCR assay. In most patients, genomic DNA was isolated using the Qiagen DNeasy Blood and Tissue Kit and sent frozen to Adaptive Biotechnologies for TCR sequencing. Adaptive Biotechnologies carried out high-throughput TCR-beta CDR3 sequencing of genomic DNA for most patients. Turning to the authors' computational methods: TCR sequencing data for roughly 20 patients were retrieved from Adaptive's ImmunoSEQ software; three other patients were processed with MiXCR and VDJtools. To correct CD4 versus CD8 sorting errors, any sequence found in both subsets at a frequency ratio below 5:1 was removed. CDR3 nucleotide sequences shared by donor and recipient were removed because the origin of these sequences could not be assigned. To count as alloreactive, a clone needed at least 2-fold expansion over unstimulated cells and a minimum CFSE-low frequency of 0.002% (template counts) or 0.001% (read counts). Mappable clones were those detected in sequenced pre-transplant spleen, lymph node, or MLR CFSE-low populations of the donor or recipient. Cumulative frequency of alloreactive clones was calculated as a percentage of all sequences weighted by copy number. Held by TCRdb, this immuneACCESS table contains in-frame sequences only and omits some clones. Under half of the omission traces to an unresolved V gene where checked; the cause of the rest is unknown. V and J calls and clone size are copied from that table; D and trimming were computed from the DNA. The sample table lists over 120,000 clones, about nine tenths of them with a count of one. 0.15% to 0.2% of the sample is taken by the ten largest.

This TCR came from a human donor who received an intestinal transplant. Sample: unstimulated CD4+ T cells sorted from spleen or lymph node cells, taken before intestinal transplant. The chain is encoded by TRBV9 joined to TRBJ2-3; the D region is possibly TRBD1 or TRBD2, each matching across 5 bases. CDR3 region: CASSRDGGTDTQYF. The bases are TGTGCCAGCAGCCGGGACGGAGGCACAGATACGCAGTATTTT.